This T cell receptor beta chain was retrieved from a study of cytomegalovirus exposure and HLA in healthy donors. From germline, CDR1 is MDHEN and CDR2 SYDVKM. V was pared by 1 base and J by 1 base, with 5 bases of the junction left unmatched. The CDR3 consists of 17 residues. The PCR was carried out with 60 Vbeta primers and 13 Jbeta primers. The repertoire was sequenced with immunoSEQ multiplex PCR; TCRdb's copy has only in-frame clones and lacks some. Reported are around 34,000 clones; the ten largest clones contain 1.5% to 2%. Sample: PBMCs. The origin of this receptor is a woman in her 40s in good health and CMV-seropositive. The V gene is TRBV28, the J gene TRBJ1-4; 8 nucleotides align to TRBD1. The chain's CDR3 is CASSLSGGEVTNEKLFF. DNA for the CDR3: TGTGCCAGCAGTTTATCAGGGGGCGAGGTAACTAATGAAAAACTGTTTTTT.